This T cell receptor beta chain stems from a study of T cell responses to AZD1222 COVID-19 vaccine. General observations from the study: Repertoires were sampled only after the peak T cell response. CD4 TCRs linked to vaccination spanned spike, dominating at 160-218 and 743-854.

The data were produced by immunoSEQ multiplex PCR, yet TCRdb's version contains in-frame clones alone and is incomplete. This table has 150,000 to 200,000 clones, about 92% appearing once. CDR3 length: 13 residues. Per the germline V gene, CDR1 is LNHDA and CDR2 is SQIVND (reference sequence). Trimming stripped 5 bases from V and 10 bases from J, with 12 bases between. A remark on this clone: Its antigen is not identified.

This material consisted of peripheral blood, taken 28 days after the second AZD1222 dose. The clonotype was recovered from an adult who received the AZD1222 COVID-19 vaccine. The rearrangement uses TRBV19 and TRBJ1-6; D is unresolved. CDR3 DNA sequence: TGTGCCAGTAGTGTCCGTTTGGGCTCACCCCTCCACTTT. This encodes CASSVRLGSPLHF.